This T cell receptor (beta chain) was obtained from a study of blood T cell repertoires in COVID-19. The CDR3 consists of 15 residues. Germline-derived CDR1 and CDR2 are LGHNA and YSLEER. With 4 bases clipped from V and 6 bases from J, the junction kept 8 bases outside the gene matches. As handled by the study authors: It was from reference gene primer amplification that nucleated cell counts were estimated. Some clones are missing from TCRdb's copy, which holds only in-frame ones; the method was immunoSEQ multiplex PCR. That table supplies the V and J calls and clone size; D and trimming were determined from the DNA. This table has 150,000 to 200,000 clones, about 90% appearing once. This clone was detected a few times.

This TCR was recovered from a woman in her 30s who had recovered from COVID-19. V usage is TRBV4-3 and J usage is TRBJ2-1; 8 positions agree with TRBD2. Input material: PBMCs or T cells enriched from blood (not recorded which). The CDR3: CASSPGLGEVNEQFF. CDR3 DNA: TGCGCCAGCAGCCCGGGACTAGGCGAGGTCAATGAGCAGTTCTTC.